One and the same sample provided the 27 T cell receptor beta chains below, sequenced in a study of blood T cell repertoires in COVID-19. Clones were sequenced by immunoSEQ multiplex PCR, and TCRdb holds only the in-frame ones, with some missing. The table has roughly 150,000 clones, around 87% seen once; the top ten hold over 10%. The specimen was peripheral blood. These receptors were collected from a man between 18 and 35 years old with COVID-19, enrolled during active disease.

The gene calls are TRBV9 and TRBJ2-2; no clear D. CDR1 is SGDLS and CDR2 is YYNGEE in the germline V gene. Trimming pared 4 bases from V and 6 bases from J, leaving 16 bases between. This CDR3 comprises 15 residues. Written as DNA, the CDR3 is TGTGCCAGCAGCCCCGGTAACTATATGGCCGGGGAGCTGTTTTTT. Translation: CASSPGNYMAGELFF.

This clone has just a few counts. This chain uses TRBV4-1 with TRBJ1-2, with 9 nucleotides matching TRBD1. After removal of 4 bases from V and 4 bases from J, the junction contained 7 bases not matched to a gene. Germline CDR1 is MGHRA and CDR2 is YSYEKL. The CDR3 runs 15 residues. The CDR3 is CASSPGQGRPYGYTF. The CDR3 bases are TGCGCCAGCAGCCCGGGACAGGGAAGGCCCTATGGCTACACCTTC.

The DNA for the CDR3 is TGTGCCAGCAACCCTCCGGGACTAGCGAGTCGCGAGCAGTACTTC. Residues: CASNPPGLASREQYF. The V and J genes are TRBV28 and TRBJ2-7, with 10 bases that match TRBD2. J was trimmed by 6 bases and V by 7 bases; bases with no gene match: 12. Germline lookup yields CDR1 MDHEN and CDR2 SYDVKM. This CDR3 contains 15 residues.

The gene calls are TRBV6-6 and TRBJ1-2; perhaps TRBD1 as D (5 bases). The CDR3 spans 11 residues. CDR1 and CDR2 (germline): MNHNY, SVGAGI (reference sequence). V lost 7 bases, J lost 10 bases, and 13 bases lay in between. CDR3 in amino acids: CASNLREDYTF. DNA for the CDR3: TGTGCCAGCAATCTCAGGGAGGACTACACCTTC.

This chain links TRBV15 with TRBJ1-3, with 8 bases fitting TRBD1. This CDR3 has 16 amino acids. V lost 1 base and J lost 4; bases outside the gene matches: 6. The germline V gene has CDR1 LNHNV and CDR2 YYDKDF (reference sequence). The CDR3 region is CATSRAQGAVGNTIYF. The CDR3 coding sequence is TGTGCCACCAGCAGAGCTCAGGGGGCAGTAGGAAACACCATATATTTT. The full variable domain, its missing parts supplied by reference TRBV15 and TRBJ1-3, is DAMVIQNPRYQVTQFGKPVTLSCSQTLNHNVMYWYQQKSSQAPKLLFHYYDKDFNNEADTPDNFQSRRPNTSFCFLDIRSPGLGDTAMYLCATSRAQGAVGNTIYFGEGSWLTVV.

This clone was counted a few times. The V gene is TRBV6-2 or TRBV6-3, the J gene TRBJ1-5; TRBD1 might be the D (6 bases). Germline loops: CDR1 MNHEY, CDR2 SVGEGT. The V end was cut by 5 bases, the J end by 9 bases, with 17 bases between. The CDR3 contains 14 residues. The CDR3 DNA sequence: TGTGCCAGCAGTCTTTCTCCAGGGGAAGGGCCCCAGCATTTT. Encoded protein: CASSLSPGEGPQHF.

V usage is TRBV25-1 and J usage is TRBJ2-1; D ambiguous. Trimming shortened V by 7 bases and J by 7 bases, and 17 bases separated the two germline ends. Germline V gene data show CDR1 as MGHDK and CDR2 as SYGVNS. This CDR3 is 14 amino acids long. DNA for the CDR3: TGTGCCAGCACCACCTTACGGAGCCCGAATGAGCAGTTCTTC. Protein: CASTTLRSPNEQFF.

The rearrangement links TRBV4-1 to TRBJ1-3; TRBD1 agrees at 7 bases. There are 18 residues in the CDR3. CDR1 MGHRA and CDR2 YSYEKL come from the germline V gene. J gave up 0 bases and V 0 bases, and 8 bases lay outside the gene matches. CDR3 DNA sequence: TGCGCCAGCAGCCAAGATGAAGGGGGCCTCACCTCTGGAAACACCATATATTTT. Translating gives CASSQDEGGLTSGNTIYF.

The chain links TRBV5-4 to TRBJ2-4; 12 bases map to TRBD2. Germline CDR1 is SGHNT and CDR2 is YYREEE (reference sequence). The junction had 8 bases not matched to a gene; V was cut back by 3 bases and J by 7 bases. The CDR3 sequence is 16 residues long. The CDR3 DNA is TGTGCCAGCAGCTCAAAGACTAGCGGGAGACCGAACATTCAGTACTTC. Protein product: CASSSKTSGRPNIQYF. Looking up the rest from reference TRBV5-4 and TRBJ2-4 gives the full variable domain: ETGVTQSPTHLIKTRGQQVTLRCSSQSGHNTVSWYQQALGQGPQFIFQYYREEENGRGNFPPRFSGLQFPNYSSELNVNALELDDSALYLCASSSKTSGRPNIQYFGAGTRLSVL.

The rearrangement links TRBV28 to TRBJ1-6, with 8 nucleotides matching TRBD1. The CDR3 runs 17 residues. With V trimmed by 3 bases and J by 4 bases, 8 bases remained unmatched. CDR1 and CDR2 (germline): MDHEN, SYDVKM. The chain's CDR3 is CASSFSGTGHYNSPLHF. The CDR3 region has the DNA TGTGCCAGCAGTTTCTCCGGGACAGGCCATTATAATTCACCCCTCCACTTT.

This clone was recorded only once. V gene TRBV6-5 combines with J gene TRBJ1-3, with no clear D. The CDR3 covers 14 residues. Trimming left V 7 bases short and J 0 bases short, with 10 bases between. Germline V lookup: CDR1 MNHEY, CDR2 SVGAGI. The CDR3 region has the DNA TGTGCCAGCATGGCAAGCGCCTCTGGAAACACCATATATTTT. Amino acid sequence: CASMASASGNTIYF.

V gene TRBV5-5 combines with J gene TRBJ2-3; 7 bases are shared with TRBD1. The V and J ends lost 4 bases and 4 bases, in that order; junction bases with no gene match: 18. The CDR3 loop spans 18 amino acids. The V gene's germline CDR1 is SGHKS and CDR2 YYEKEE (reference sequence). The CDR3, as DNA: TGTGCCAGCAGCCCTAGGACGGTGGCCAGGGGGTGGCCAGATACGCAGTATTTT. Its translation: CASSPRTVARGWPDTQYF.

The chain recombines TRBV18 with TRBJ1-3; no definite D call. Germline V lookup: CDR1 KGHSH, CDR2 LQKENI. The CDR3 contains 13 residues. V was trimmed by 6 bases and J by 4 bases, leaving 10 bases between them. The CDR3 nucleotides are TGTGCCAGCTCGCCCCAGGCAGGAAACACCATATATTTT. Its translation: CASSPQAGNTIYF.

CDR3 sequence: CASEGPGNEQFF. The CDR3 region has the DNA TGCGCCAGCGAGGGCCCGGGAAATGAGCAGTTCTTC. This sequence joins TRBV5-1 and TRBJ2-1; tentatively, D is TRBD2 (5 bases). CDR3 length: 12 amino acids. CDR1 and CDR2 from the germline V gene are SGHRS and YFSETQ. V lost 7 bases to trimming and J lost 7 bases, with 12 bases between them.

The rearrangement joins TRBV25-1 to TRBJ1-2, with 8 bases fitting TRBD1. Trimming removed 1 base from V and 6 bases from J; junction bases left unmatched: 4. The CDR3 runs 14 residues. Germline V gives CDR1 MGHDK, CDR2 SYGVNS. The CDR3 DNA follows: TGTGCCAGCAGTGAATTAGACAGGGGCCATGGCTACACCTTC. It is translated as CASSELDRGHGYTF.

The chain recombines TRBV29-1 with TRBJ2-5; TRBD2 matches at 9 bases. V trimming: 4 bases; J trimming: 4 bases; junction bases outside the gene matches: 4. CDR3 size: 13 residues. The V gene's germline CDR1 is SQVTM and CDR2 ANQGSEA. CDR3 amino acids: CSVVAGGRETQYF. The CDR3, as DNA: TGCAGCGTTGTGGCGGGAGGGCGAGAGACCCAGTACTTC.

The gene calls are TRBV10-1 and TRBJ2-1; 7 positions match TRBD2. V trimming: 6 bases; J trimming: 8 bases; junction bases outside the gene matches: 10. Germline V gives CDR1 WNHNN, CDR2 SYGVQD (reference sequence). This CDR3 contains 14 residues. CDR3 amino acids: CASSGSGGGDEQFF. CDR3 in DNA: TGCGCCAGCAGCGGCTCGGGTGGGGGGGATGAGCAGTTCTTC.

This clone was observed once. This chain connects TRBV6-2 or TRBV6-3 to TRBJ2-2, with TRBD2 identical over 9 bases. The CDR3 is 17 residues long. The V and J ends lost 3 bases and 4 bases, in that order; junction bases with no gene match: 9. Looked up from germline, CDR1 is MNHEY and CDR2 is SVGEGT. CDR3 amino acids: CASSYLLREGLTGELFF. The DNA of the CDR3 is TGTGCCAGCAGTTATCTTTTGCGGGAGGGCCTCACCGGGGAGCTGTTTTTT.

V is TRBV6-5 and J is TRBJ2-5; D is undetermined. The germline V and J ends were trimmed by 5 bases and 4 bases, with 14 bases remaining between them. Germline CDR1 reads MNHEY; CDR2 reads SVGAGI. The CDR3 is 14 amino acids. The CDR3 loop reads CASSRTIVSETQYF. Written as DNA, the CDR3 is TGTGCCAGCAGTCGAACCATAGTGTCAGAGACCCAGTACTTC.

This chain links TRBV23-1 with TRBJ2-7; TRBD2 aligns across 14 bases. TRBV23-1 belongs to the ORF category, with a function that is uncertain. The CDR3 loop spans 18 amino acids. V was pared by 4 bases and J by 5 bases, with 13 bases of the junction left unmatched. The CDR3 DNA reads as TGCGCCAGCAGTCGTATGGGTGGGACTAGCGGGAGACTCGACGAGCAGTACTTC. It encodes CASSRMGGTSGRLDEQYF.

The chain has TRBV7-9 and TRBJ2-3; 7 bases are shared with TRBD1. CDR1 and CDR2 (germline): SEHNR, FQNEAQ (reference sequence). J was trimmed by 1 base and V by 6 bases; bases with no gene match: 7. This CDR3 is 15 amino acids long. The DNA for the CDR3 is TGTGCCAGCAGGTCGACAGGGAGTCGCACAGATACGCAGTATTTT. It yields the protein CASRSTGSRTDTQYF.

This chain uses TRBV28 with TRBJ1-1; 8 bases agree with TRBD1. The CDR3 is 16 residues long. Looked up from germline, CDR1 is MDHEN and CDR2 is SYDVKM. The J segment lost 4 bases and the V segment lost 4 bases, leaving 11 bases of the junction unmatched. CDR3 sequence: CASSYNLGQGGTEAFF. CDR3 DNA: TGTGCCAGCAGTTACAACCTCGGACAGGGAGGCACTGAAGCTTTCTTT.

Here the CDR3 reads CASSLWAGDTQYF. The CDR3 DNA sequence: TGTGCCAGCAGTTTATGGGCGGGAGATACGCAGTATTTT. The rearrangement links TRBV28 to TRBJ2-3; D might be TRBD2 (5 bases). The V and J ends lost 0 bases and 5 bases respectively, with 6 bases between them. The CDR3 runs 13 residues. Germline loops: CDR1 MDHEN, CDR2 SYDVKM.

Notes on this clone: The junction shows a germline mismatch at one end, possibly a read error. This chain links TRBV10-2 with TRBJ1-4; no definite D call. The CDR3 consists of 14 residues. Per the germline V gene, CDR1 is WSHSY and CDR2 is SAAADI. CDR3 residues: CASSEIGHNEKLLF. The CDR3 coding sequence is TGCGCCAGCAGTGAGATCGGTCATAATGAAAAACTGCTTTTT.

V usage is TRBV5-1 and J usage is TRBJ2-5; 12 bases map to TRBD2. This CDR3 has 17 residues. Germline V CDR1 and CDR2: SGHRS, YFSETQ. J lost 5 bases, V lost 0 bases, and 8 bases had no gene match. CDR3 loop: CASSLGLAGAGWETQYF. The CDR3 DNA reads as TGCGCCAGCAGCTTGGGACTAGCGGGAGCAGGTTGGGAGACCCAGTACTTC.

J is TRBJ2-1 and V is TRBV6-5, with D tentatively TRBD2 (7 bases). CDR3 length: 14 residues. Trimming removed 8 bases at V and 7 bases at J, with 18 bases between. Germline-derived CDR1 and CDR2 are MNHEY and SVGAGI. The CDR3 here is CASGRGASGNEQFF. The CDR3 DNA follows: TGTGCCAGCGGACGGGGGGCTAGCGGAAATGAGCAGTTCTTC.

The chain employs TRBV5-6 and TRBJ2-7, with D tentatively TRBD1 (5 bases). Trimming shortened V by 4 bases and J by 0 bases, and 17 bases separated the two germline ends. The CDR3 extends over 16 amino acids. The germline CDR1 and CDR2 sequences are SGHDT and YYEEEE. Here the CDR3 reads CASSLGIGVLSYEQYF. The CDR3, as DNA: TGTGCCAGCAGCCTCGGTATAGGGGTACTCTCCTACGAGCAGTACTTC.